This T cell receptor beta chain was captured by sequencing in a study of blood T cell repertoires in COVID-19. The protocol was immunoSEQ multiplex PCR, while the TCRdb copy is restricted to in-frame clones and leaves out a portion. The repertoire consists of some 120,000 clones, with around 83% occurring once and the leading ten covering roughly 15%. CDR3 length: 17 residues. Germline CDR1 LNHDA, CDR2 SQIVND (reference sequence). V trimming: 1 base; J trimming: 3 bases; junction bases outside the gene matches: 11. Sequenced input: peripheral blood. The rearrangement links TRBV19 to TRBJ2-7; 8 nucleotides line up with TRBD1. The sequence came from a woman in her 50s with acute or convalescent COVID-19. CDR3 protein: CASSIVPIGQGIYEQYF. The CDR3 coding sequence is TGTGCCAGTAGTATAGTACCAATAGGACAGGGCATCTACGAGCAGTACTTC.